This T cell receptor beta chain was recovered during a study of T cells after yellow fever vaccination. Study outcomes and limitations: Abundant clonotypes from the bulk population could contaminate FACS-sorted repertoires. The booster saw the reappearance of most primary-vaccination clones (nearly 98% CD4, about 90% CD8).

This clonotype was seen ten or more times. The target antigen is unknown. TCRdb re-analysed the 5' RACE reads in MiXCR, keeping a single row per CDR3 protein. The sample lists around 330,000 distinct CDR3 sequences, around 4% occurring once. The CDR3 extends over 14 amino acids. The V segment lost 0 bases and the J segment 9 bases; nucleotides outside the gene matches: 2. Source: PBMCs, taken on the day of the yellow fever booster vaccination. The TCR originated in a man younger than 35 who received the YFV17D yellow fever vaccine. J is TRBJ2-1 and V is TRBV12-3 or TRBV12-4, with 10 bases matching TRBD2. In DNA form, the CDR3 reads TGTGCCAGCAGTTTAGCTTCTAGCGGGGGTGAGCAGTTCTTC. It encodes CASSLASSGGEQFF.